The source of this TCR beta chain is a study of cytomegalovirus exposure and HLA in healthy donors. Background on the study: One earlier analysis, a look at about 179 million T cells, found some 120 million unique TCR beta sequences. Findings of the study overall: When analyzed later, the rates of TCR association showed variation by HLA locus, with DRB1 the most and HLA-C the fewest. Excluded: some indistinguishable V segments such as TRBV6-2 and TRBV6-3.

Primers included in the PCR were 60 Vbeta and 13 Jbeta primers. Libraries were prepared by immunoSEQ multiplex PCR; TCRdb keeps only in-frame clonotypes and omits some of them. This sample has roughly 120,000 clones, with 65% to 80% found just once. In the case of this clone: Its specificity is unknown.

The CDR3 extends over 14 amino acids. The germline V and J ends were trimmed by 5 bases and 5 bases, with 12 bases remaining between them. Germline CDR1 SEHNR, CDR2 FQNEAQ (reference sequence). The TCR comes from a woman in her forties in good health and CMV-seropositive. The J gene is TRBJ1-4, the V gene TRBV7-9; a possible D gene is TRBD1 (6 bases). The sequencing input was PBMCs. CDR3 sequence: CASSRGQGNEKLFF. The CDR3 region has the DNA TGTGCCAGCAGCCGAGGCCAGGGGAATGAAAAACTGTTTTTT.